The 13 T cell receptor beta chains below come from one sample, sequenced in a study of CD8 T cells in ankylosing spondylitis. No antigen has been identified for these receptors. Study-level results: Ankylosing spondylitis blood seemed to carry a telltale TCR beta motif made of under ten highly homologous variants.

Using its own MiXCR run on the 5' RACE reads, TCRdb lists one record per CDR3 protein. Of hundreds of thousands of distinct CDR3 sequences listed, about 25% are singletons. The specimen was blood, either unsorted or a sorted T cell fraction (not recorded which). The receptors here all came from a male donor with ankylosing spondylitis.

The gene calls are TRBV20-1 and TRBJ1-5, with 8 bases that match TRBD1. The germline V gene encodes CDR1 DFQATT and CDR2 SNEGSKA (reference sequence). Unmatched junction bases numbered 8, after V lost 3 bases and J lost 7 bases. The CDR3 sequence is 14 residues long. The CDR3 loop reads CSASRGQARQPQHF. The CDR3 DNA sequence: TGCAGTGCTAGCCGGGGACAGGCCCGGCAGCCCCAGCATTTT.

This clonotype appeared a few times. V usage is TRBV7-9 and J usage is TRBJ2-1; tentatively, D is TRBD2 (5 bases). The V gene's germline CDR1 is SEHNR and CDR2 FQNEAQ (reference sequence). Deletions cut 5 bases from V and 13 bases from J, with 15 bases between. This CDR3 is built from 12 residues. CDR3 coding DNA: TGTGCCAGCAGCCCCCCGGCCGGAGGACAGTTCTTC. The encoded protein is CASSPPAGGQFF.

This clonotype was seen a handful of times. The chain's CDR3 is CSARDLAVDNQPQHF. The CDR3 region has the DNA TGCAGTGCTAGAGATCTGGCAGTGGACAATCAGCCCCAGCATTTT. The chain has TRBV20-1 and TRBJ1-5; no firm D call. CDR3 length equals 15 residues. V lost 0 bases to trimming and J lost 3 bases, with 12 bases between them. Germline assignment: CDR1 DFQATT and CDR2 SNEGSKA (reference sequence).

The chain couples TRBV12-3 or TRBV12-4 to TRBJ2-3; D perhaps matches TRBD2 (6 bases). The V end was cut by 5 bases, the J end by 7 bases, with 13 bases between. There are 13 residues in the CDR3. The CDR3 nucleotides read TGTGCCAGCAGTGCCGGGACTCCCCATACGCAGTATTTT. The encoded protein is CASSAGTPHTQYF.

This clonotype came up a few times. The J gene is TRBJ1-1, the V gene TRBV7-9, with D maybe TRBD1 (5 bases). The germline gives CDR1 SEHNR, CDR2 FQNEAQ (reference sequence). Trimming took 5 bases from V and 0 from J, leaving 16 bases between them. The CDR3 is 16 residues long. The CDR3 DNA sequence: TGTGCCAGCAGCCATGGGACGCATCGAATGAACACTGAAGCTTTCTTT. It specifies CASSHGTHRMNTEAFF.

This clonotype was counted between two and nine times. The gene calls are TRBV5-1 and TRBJ2-2; D perhaps matches TRBD2 (5 bases). The CDR3 runs to 15 residues. Germline V gene lookup returns CDR1 SGHRS and CDR2 YFSETQ. Trimming took 0 bases from V and 2 from J, leaving 8 bases between them. The DNA for the CDR3 is TGCGCCAGCAGCTTGGGAGACTATAACACCGGGGAGCTGTTTTTT. This sequence encodes CASSLGDYNTGELFF.

V and J are TRBV7-9 and TRBJ2-1; no firm D call. The V gene lost 2 bases and the J gene lost 9 bases, with 8 bases spanning the gap. Germline CDR1 and CDR2: SEHNR and FQNEAQ (reference sequence). CDR3 length: 12 amino acids. The CDR3 sequence: CASSLPVGEQFF. The CDR3 DNA reads as TGTGCCAGCAGCTTACCAGTGGGTGAGCAGTTCTTC.

The chain combines TRBV9 with TRBJ2-2, with TRBD2 as a possible D gene (5 bases). Deletions cut 3 bases from V and 0 bases from J, with 21 bases between. This CDR3 contains 19 residues. Germline V gene lookup returns CDR1 SGDLS and CDR2 YYNGEE. The CDR3 protein is CASSDQTEPRDTNTGELFF. Here the CDR3 DNA reads TGTGCCAGCAGCGACCAAACCGAGCCACGGGATACGAACACCGGGGAGCTGTTTTTT.

This clonotype showed up just a few times. The gene calls are TRBV20-1 and TRBJ2-5, with D possibly being TRBD2 (5 bases). This CDR3 is built from 12 residues. Trimming removed 6 bases at V and 7 bases at J, with 15 bases between. Looked up from germline, CDR1 is DFQATT and CDR2 is SNEGSKA (reference sequence). The CDR3 here is CSARTRSGTQYF. In nucleotides, the CDR3 is TGCAGTGCACGGACGCGAAGCGGGACCCAGTACTTC.

The chain links TRBV24-1 to TRBJ2-1; D not resolved. Germline V CDR1 and CDR2: KGHDR, SFDVKD. The CDR3 consists of 13 residues. V lost 7 bases to trimming and J lost 8 bases, with 14 bases between them. As DNA, the CDR3 is TGTGCCACCAGCCCCCTCATGGGCGATGAGCAGTTCTTC. Encoded protein: CATSPLMGDEQFF.

The chain has TRBV5-1 and TRBJ2-7; D may match TRBD1 or TRBD2 (5 bases each). The V and J ends lost 4 bases and 4 bases respectively, with 15 bases between them. Germline V gives CDR1 SGHRS, CDR2 YFSETQ. The CDR3 loop spans 14 amino acids. CDR3 sequence reads: CASSPGWGKYEQYV. In nucleotides, the CDR3 is TGCGCCAGCAGCCCGGGGTGGGGCAAATACGAGCAGTACGTC.

The V and J genes are TRBV5-1 and TRBJ1-5; no clear D. V was clipped by 0 bases and J by 3 bases, with 7 bases between them. CDR3 length: 14 residues. Per the germline V gene, CDR1 is SGHRS and CDR2 is YFSETQ. CDR3 sequence: CASSLGVTNQPQHF. The DNA of the CDR3 is TGCGCCAGCAGCTTGGGGGTGACCAATCAGCCCCAGCATTTT. Full variable domain (outside the CDR3, taken from reference TRBV5-1 and TRBJ1-5): KAGVTQTPRYLIKTRGQQVTLSCSPISGHRSVSWYQQTPGQGLQFLFEYFSETQRNKGNFPGRFSGRQFSNSRSEMNVSTLELGDSALYLCASSLGVTNQPQHFGDGTRLSIL.

V usage is TRBV25-1 and J usage is TRBJ2-5, with TRBD2 as a possible D gene (5 bases). The V end lost 6 bases, the J end lost 4 bases, and 21 bases lay between the germline ends. Germline V gives CDR1 MGHDK, CDR2 SYGVNS. The CDR3 covers 16 residues. CDR3 sequence (DNA): TGTGCCAGCAGGCCACAGACTGCGGCGGGCTTAGAGACCCAGTACTTC. Protein sequence: CASRPQTAAGLETQYF. Complete variable domain (other parts from reference TRBV25-1 and TRBJ2-5): EADIYQTPRYLVIGTGKKITLECSQTMGHDKMYWYQQDPGMELHLIHYSYGVNSTEKGDLSSESTVSRIRTEHFPLTLESARPSHTSQYLCASRPQTAAGLETQYFGPGTRLLVL.